This T cell receptor (beta chain) was sequenced for a study of cytomegalovirus exposure and HLA in healthy donors. The germline V gene encodes CDR1 SGHTA and CDR2 FQGNSA. The CDR3 covers 16 residues. V gave up 5 bases and J gave up 3 bases, with 20 bases separating them. Both 60 Vbeta primers and 13 Jbeta primers went into the PCR. Only in-frame clones appear in the TCRdb table, and some are missing; sequencing was by immunoSEQ multiplex PCR. Of roughly 160,000 clones detected, under 85% appear once; the ten largest clones hold about 1.5%. This clonotype was obtained from a woman aged 25 to 45 in good health and CMV-seronegative. The sequenced sample consisted of PBMCs. The gene calls are TRBV7-2 and TRBJ2-7; D perhaps matches TRBD2 (9 bases). The CDR3 loop is CASSTQGAGGLYEQYF. Written as DNA, the CDR3 is TGTGCCAGCAGCACCCAGGGGGCGGGAGGGCTCTACGAGCAGTACTTC. The full variable domain, rest sourced from reference TRBV7-2 and TRBJ2-7, is GAGVSQSPSNKVTEKGKDVELRCDPISGHTALYWYRQSLGQGLEFLIYFQGNSAPDKSGLPSDRFSAERTGGSVSTLTIQRTQQEDSAVYLCASSTQGAGGLYEQYFGPGTRLTVT.